The 13 T cell receptor beta chains presented below share a single source sample, sequenced in a study of cytomegalovirus exposure and HLA in healthy donors. The study ran its PCR with 60 Vbeta and 13 Jbeta primers. The assay was immunoSEQ multiplex PCR, and TCRdb's table has in-frame clones only and misses some. Of about 120,000 clones in the sample, 80% were seen once. The specimen was PBMCs. These receptors originate from a young man in good health and CMV-seropositive.

This clone appeared a single time. The rearrangement joins TRBV7-3 to TRBJ2-1, with 9 bases fitting TRBD2. The ends lost 1 base at V and 5 bases at J; junction bases unmatched: 0. The germline gives CDR1 SGHTA, CDR2 FQGTGA. This CDR3 contains 14 residues. CDR3 sequence (DNA): TGTGCCAGCAGCTTAAGCGGGGGGGACAATGAGCAGTTCTTC. It is translated as CASSLSGGDNEQFF.

To note about this clone: Other DNA sequences in this specimen translate into the identical CDR3. The chain is built from TRBV4-1 and TRBJ1-2; the D gene is possibly TRBD1 (6 bases). CDR3 length: 14 residues. The germline V and J ends were trimmed by 0 bases and 2 bases, with 7 bases remaining between them. CDR1 MGHRA and CDR2 YSYEKL come from the germline V gene. The CDR3 coding sequence is TGCGCCAGCAGCCAAGACGGACAGAACTATGGCTACACCTTC. Residues: CASSQDGQNYGYTF.

This chain joins TRBV10-2 and TRBJ2-1; unclear D gene. The germline V and J ends were trimmed by 5 bases and 1 base, with 6 bases remaining between them. This CDR3 is 13 amino acids long. CDR1 and CDR2 from the germline V gene are WSHSY and SAAADI. The CDR3 reads CASSTESYNEQFF. As DNA, the CDR3 is TGCGCCAGCAGTACGGAGTCCTACAATGAGCAGTTCTTC.

The CDR3 loop reads CAWSGTGVEAFF. For the CDR3, the DNA is TGTGCCTGGAGTGGGACAGGGGTAGAAGCTTTCTTT. This chain joins TRBV30 and TRBJ1-1; 9 bases match TRBD1. The CDR3 is made up of 12 amino acids. V lost 1 base to trimming and J lost 8 bases; unmatched junction nucleotides: 2. The germline CDR1 and CDR2 sequences are GTSNPN and SVGIG (reference sequence).

The chain carries TRBV7-3 and TRBJ1-1; D is ambiguous. Germline-derived CDR1 and CDR2 are SGHTA and FQGTGA. V lost 2 bases to trimming and J lost 1 base, with 5 bases between them. The CDR3 contains 13 residues. This CDR3 is CASSLRGNTEAFF. DNA for the CDR3: TGTGCCAGCAGCTTACGGGGGAACACTGAAGCTTTCTTT.

The rearrangement uses TRBV7-8 and TRBJ2-1; 7 nucleotides line up with TRBD2. Germline trimming cut 2 bases from V and 4 bases from J; bases unmatched to any gene: 11. This CDR3 has 17 amino acids. Germline assignment: CDR1 SGHVS and CDR2 FQNEAQ. The CDR3 DNA follows: TGTGCCAGCAGCTTAATGGTGGCGGGGGTCATTTACAATGAGCAGTTCTTC. Translating it yields CASSLMVAGVIYNEQFF.

The V and J genes are TRBV29-1 and TRBJ1-1, with D tentatively TRBD1 (6 bases). CDR1 and CDR2 from the germline V gene are SQVTM and ANQGSEA. The CDR3 consists of 13 residues. V was cut by 4 bases and J by 6 bases, with 15 bases left in between. CDR3 DNA: TGCAGCGTTGGTCCAACAGGGTCCCCTGAAGCTTTCTTT. Protein: CSVGPTGSPEAFF.

This clone was detected a few times. The chain couples TRBV28 to TRBJ2-5, with TRBD2 identical over 8 bases. This CDR3 has 18 residues. The germline V gene encodes CDR1 MDHEN and CDR2 SYDVKM. Unmatched junction bases numbered 18, after V lost 5 bases and J lost 4 bases. The DNA for the CDR3 is TGTGCCAGCAGTCCACTCCCAGTTGGGCCGCGGGGGGCAGAGACCCAGTACTTC. Translation: CASSPLPVGPRGAETQYF.

This rearrangement joins TRBV10-3 to TRBJ1-1; D is possibly TRBD1 (6 bases). The CDR3 length is 15 residues. Trimming cost V 4 bases and J 6 bases, with 18 bases left between them. Per germline, CDR1 ENHRY and CDR2 SYGVKD. The CDR3 nucleotides are TGTGCCATCAGTGGGGGCAGGGGCGACGGCGCTGAAGCTTTCTTT. Protein product: CAISGGRGDGAEAFF.

The chain links TRBV6-4 to TRBJ2-3, with 9 bases that match TRBD2. The CDR3 runs 17 residues. The V and J ends lost 4 bases and 2 bases, in that order; junction bases with no gene match: 10. Germline V CDR1 and CDR2: MRHNA, SNTAGT. Here the CDR3 reads CASSASSGGFVTDTQYF. The CDR3 region has the DNA TGTGCCAGCAGTGCATCCAGCGGGGGGTTTGTCACAGATACGCAGTATTTT.

This chain joins TRBV18 and TRBJ2-4; maybe TRBD1 (6 bases). Germline CDR1 KGHSH, CDR2 LQKENI. The V end lost 3 bases, the J end lost 7 bases, and 10 bases lay between the germline ends. The CDR3 is 13 residues long. As DNA, the CDR3 is TGTGCCAGCTCACCGGGGGCGGGTAACATTCAGTACTTC. It specifies CASSPGAGNIQYF.

The chain combines TRBV5-6 with TRBJ2-5; 9 nucleotides align to TRBD2. The ends lost 0 bases at V and 4 bases at J; junction bases unmatched: 4. Germline CDR1 SGHDT, CDR2 YYEEEE. This CDR3 is built from 15 residues. In DNA form, the CDR3 reads TGTGCCAGCAGCTTGGCCGGCGGGGGGGCAGAGACCCAGTACTTC. Its translation is CASSLAGGGAETQYF.

The genes are TRBV5-8 and TRBJ1-5; 8 bases line up with TRBD1. The CDR3 covers 15 residues. With V trimmed by 5 bases and J by 7 bases, 11 bases remained unmatched. The germline V gene encodes CDR1 SGHTS and CDR2 YDEGEE. CDR3 region: CASSLGQGLRQPQHF. The CDR3 DNA reads as TGTGCCAGCAGTCTAGGACAGGGCTTGCGACAGCCCCAGCATTTT.